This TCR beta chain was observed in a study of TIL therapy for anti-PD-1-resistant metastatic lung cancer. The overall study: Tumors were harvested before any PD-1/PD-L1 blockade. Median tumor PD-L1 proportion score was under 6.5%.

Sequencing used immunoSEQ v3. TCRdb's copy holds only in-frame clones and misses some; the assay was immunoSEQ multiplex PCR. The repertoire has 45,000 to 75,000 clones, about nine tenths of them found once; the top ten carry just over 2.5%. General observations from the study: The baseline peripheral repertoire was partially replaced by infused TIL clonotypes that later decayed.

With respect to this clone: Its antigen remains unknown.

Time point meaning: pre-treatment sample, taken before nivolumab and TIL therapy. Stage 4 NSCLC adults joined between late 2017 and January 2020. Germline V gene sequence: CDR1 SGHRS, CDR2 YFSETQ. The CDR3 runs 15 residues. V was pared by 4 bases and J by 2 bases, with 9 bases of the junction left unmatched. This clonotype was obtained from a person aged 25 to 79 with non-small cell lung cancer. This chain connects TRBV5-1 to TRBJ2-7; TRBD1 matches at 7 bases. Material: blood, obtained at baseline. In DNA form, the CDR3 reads TGCGCCAGCAGCGACGGACAGGTGAATCCCTACGAGCAGTACTTC. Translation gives CASSDGQVNPYEQYF. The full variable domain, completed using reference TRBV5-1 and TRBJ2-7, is KAGVTQTPRYLIKTRGQQVTLSCSPISGHRSVSWYQQTPGQGLQFLFEYFSETQRNKGNFPGRFSGRQFSNSRSEMNVSTLELGDSALYLCASSDGQVNPYEQYFGPGTRLTVT.